Listed below are T cell receptor beta chains from one sample, sequenced in a study of shared clonotypes between healthy human individuals. Generated by immunoSEQ multiplex PCR, the TCRdb table keeps only in-frame clones and is missing some. The sample shows about 1,800,000 clones, about 94% of them seen only once. Sequenced: naive CD8+ T cells sorted from blood. The receptors derive from a young man in good health. The CDR3 runs from the conserved cysteine through the conserved F or W. A D gene is named only where the DNA matches it firmly.

v_gene	d_gene	j_gene	CDR3aa	CDR3nt
TRBV11-2	.	TRBJ2-5	CASSLAWLQETQYF	TGTGCCAGCAGCTTAGCTTGGCTGCAAGAGACCCAGTACTTC
TRBV6-5	TRBD1	TRBJ1-1	CASSTDRGTEAFF	TGTGCCAGCAGTACCGACAGGGGCACTGAAGCTTTCTTT
TRBV11-2	TRBD1	TRBJ2-7	CASSSGTGAEQYF	TGTGCCAGCAGCTCCGGGACAGGGGCCGAGCAGTACTTC
TRBV7-9	.	TRBJ2-5	CASGTLNQETQYF	TGTGCCAGCGGCACCCTCAACCAAGAGACCCAGTACTTC
TRBV6-7	TRBD2	TRBJ2-2	CASNHPQREEHTGELFF	TGTGCCAGCAACCACCCCCAGCGGGAGGAACACACCGGGGAGCTGTTTTTT
TRBV27	.	TRBJ1-4	CASSLSQEEKLFF	TGTGCCAGCAGTTTATCGCAGGAGGAAAAACTGTTTTTT
TRBV5-4	.	TRBJ2-7	CASSLFGSREQYF	TGTGCCAGCAGCTTGTTCGGCAGCCGCGAGCAGTACTTC
TRBV13	.	TRBJ1-2	CASSPMANYGYTF	TGTGCCAGCAGCCCTATGGCTAACTATGGCTACACCTTC
TRBV5-6	.	TRBJ1-1	CASNLVGTEAFF	TGTGCCAGCAACCTCGTGGGTACTGAAGCTTTCTTT
TRBV27	TRBD1	TRBJ2-5	CASSSGRGTGQETQYF	TGTGCCAGCAGTTCAGGAAGAGGGACAGGGCAAGAGACCCAGTACTTC
TRBV29-1	.	TRBJ2-7	CSVRGGSSYEQYF	TGCAGCGTTAGGGGAGGAAGCTCCTACGAGCAGTACTTC